This TCR beta chain emerged from a study of identical twins. TCRdb itself ran the 5' RACE reads through MiXCR, one entry per CDR3 protein. The sample comprises about 660,000 distinct CDR3 sequences, 8.6% of which are singletons, and more than 0.75% rests with the top ten. Comment on this clonotype: Its specificity is unknown.

General study findings and limits: The authors drew conclusions from cross-sectional statistical analysis rather than following the same donors. Fewer insertions were carried by abundant cord blood beta clonotypes, but none was seen in memory repertoires.

Healthy Caucasians made up all donors. The CDR3 extends over 16 amino acids. Germline V CDR1 and CDR2: SGHTA, FQGTGA. With 5 bases removed from V and 0 bases from J, the gap between germline ends came to 15 bases. This same sample was also part of a study on yellow fever vaccine responses in identical twins.

Sequencing input: PBMCs. This receptor was identified in a woman under 30 in good health. The chain employs TRBV7-3 and TRBJ2-3; tentative D call: TRBD1 (6 bases). The CDR3 is CASSLQGAQSTDTQYF. The CDR3, as DNA: TGTGCCAGCAGCCTACAGGGAGCTCAAAGCACAGATACGCAGTATTTT.